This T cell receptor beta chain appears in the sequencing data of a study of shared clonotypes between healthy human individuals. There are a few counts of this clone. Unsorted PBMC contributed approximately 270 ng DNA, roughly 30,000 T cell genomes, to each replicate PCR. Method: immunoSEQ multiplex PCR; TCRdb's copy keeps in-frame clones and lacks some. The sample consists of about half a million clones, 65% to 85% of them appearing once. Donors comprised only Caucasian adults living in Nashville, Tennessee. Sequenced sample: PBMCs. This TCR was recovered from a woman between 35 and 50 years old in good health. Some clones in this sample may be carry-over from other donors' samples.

The CDR3 loop is CATTGLNTEAFF. Here the CDR3 DNA reads TGTGCCACCACGGGCCTGAACACTGAAGCTTTCTTT. This sequence joins TRBV7-9 and TRBJ1-1; D gene uncertain. Between the trimmed V and J ends, which lost 10 bases and 0 bases, there was a span of 9 bases. This CDR3 has 12 amino acids. In germline, CDR1 is SEHNR, CDR2 FQNEAQ (reference sequence).